The rows below give T cell receptor beta chains drawn from one sample of a study of T cells in Graves' hyperthyroidism and ophthalmopathy. A single record per CDR3 protein comes from TCRdb applying MiXCR to the multiplex PCR reads. The data contain about 300,000 distinct CDR3 sequences, roughly 18% of them singletons. What was sequenced was blood. The receptors shown here come from a man between 45 and 60 years old with Graves' ophthalmopathy. Each CDR3 is given with its conserved first and last residue. D genes are given only for firm matches. Size tells how often a clone was seen (once, few, many) or the class of an expanded clone, and some rows leave it out.

CDR3nt,CDR3aa,d_gene,v_gene,j_gene,abundance
TGTGCCAGCGGTAGACAGGGTGTGCCTGAAGCTTTCTTT,CASGRQGVPEAFF,TRBD1,TRBV7-9,TRBJ1-1,many
TGTGCCAGCAGCGTAGACCCGCAGGGCACCTACGAGCAGTACTTC,CASSVDPQGTYEQYF,.,TRBV9,TRBJ2-7,few
TGTGCCGGCAGGACAGGGCGGAACACCGGGGAGCTGTTTTTT,CAGRTGRNTGELFF,TRBD1,TRBV12-3/TRBV12-4,TRBJ2-2,.
TGTGCCAGCTCACCCGAGGAGGGTACCTACGAGCAGTACTTC,CASSPEEGTYEQYF,.,TRBV18,TRBJ2-7,many
TGCGCCAGCAGGTCGTCCGCCGGGCTCTATGAAAAACTGTTTTTT,CASRSSAGLYEKLFF,.,TRBV5-1,TRBJ1-4,few
TGTGCCACCAGCAGAGAAACAGATACGCAGTATTTT,CATSRETDTQYF,.,TRBV15,TRBJ2-3,few
TGCAGTGCTAACGACGGGAGTTCCTACAATGAGCAGTTCTTC,CSANDGSSYNEQFF,.,TRBV20-1,TRBJ2-1,.
TGTGCCAGCAGCTTAGCGGCAGCGGGAGGGACTGGCTACAATGAGCAGTTCTTC,CASSLAAAGGTGYNEQFF,TRBD2,TRBV7-6,TRBJ2-1,.
TGCAGTGCTAGAGATAGGGTTAGCGGCTACGAGCAGTACTTC,CSARDRVSGYEQYF,.,TRBV20-1,TRBJ2-7,.
TGCAGTGCTATAAGGACAGGGGGCTACGAGCAGTACTTC,CSAIRTGGYEQYF,TRBD1,TRBV20-1,TRBJ2-7,few
TGTGCCAGCAGCTTCAGGCGTGTCGACGAGCAGTACTTC,CASSFRRVDEQYF,.,TRBV5-6,TRBJ2-7,.
TGTGCCAGCAGTCCCAGTGGGGACACAGGGGAAAAACTGTTTTTT,CASSPSGDTGEKLFF,.,TRBV7-9,TRBJ1-4,many
TGCAGTGCTAGAGGACAGGGGGCAGCGGGAGGGCCAATTTCGTTCGTGCAGTTCTTC,CSARGQGAAGGPISFVQFF,.,TRBV20-1,TRBJ2-1,.
TGCGCCAGCAGTGACAGGGGGCGTTACGAGCAGTACTTC,CASSDRGRYEQYF,TRBD1,TRBV10-2,TRBJ2-7,.
TGTGCCAGCAGCTCAGGGCAGACCCAGTACTTC,CASSSGQTQYF,.,TRBV11-2,TRBJ2-5,many
TGCGCCAGCTCAAACGGGGGCACTGGAAACACCATATATTTT,CASSNGGTGNTIYF,.,TRBV5-1,TRBJ1-3,.
TGCGCCAGGAACTACGAGCAGTACTTC,CARNYEQYF,.,TRBV5-1,TRBJ2-7,few
TGCAGTGCTAGAAAGCGGGAGGGCTCGAGCTCCTACAATGAGCAGTTCTTC,CSARKREGSSSYNEQFF,TRBD2,TRBV20-1,TRBJ2-1,many
TGCAGTGCTTCCCCCGGGAGTCCCAGGGTAGAGACCCAGTACTTC,CSASPGSPRVETQYF,.,TRBV20-1,TRBJ2-5,.
TGTGCCAGCAGCCAAGACGGAGCGCAGGGCACAGATACGCAGTATTTT,CASSQDGAQGTDTQYF,.,TRBV4-2,TRBJ2-3,.
TGCAGTGCTAGAGAGGGGCAGTACTTC,CSAREGQYF,.,TRBV20-1,TRBJ2-7,.
TGTGCCAGCAGTTACAACAGGGAAGACACTGAAGCTTTCTTT,CASSYNREDTEAFF,.,TRBV6-5,TRBJ1-1,few
TGCAGTGCTAGAGACCGCAGAAGTAACTATGGCTACACCTTC,CSARDRRSNYGYTF,.,TRBV20-1,TRBJ1-2,many
TGTGCTAGTGGCCTTGGGGGGGGTACTGAAGCTTTCTTT,CASGLGGGTEAFF,.,TRBV12-5,TRBJ1-1,.
TGTGCCAGCAGTCCGGACAGTGACAATGAGCAGTTCTTC,CASSPDSDNEQFF,.,TRBV6-1,TRBJ2-1,few
TGCGCCAGCAGCTTGGACAGCAATAATGAAAAACTGTTTTTT,CASSLDSNNEKLFF,.,TRBV5-1,TRBJ1-4,.
TGCGCCAGCACACCCTCGGGGGGCAACACTGAAGCTTTCTTT,CASTPSGGNTEAFF,.,TRBV5-1,TRBJ1-1,many
TGCAGTGCTAGAGACTACCCAAGCGGGAATGAGCAGTTCTTC,CSARDYPSGNEQFF,.,TRBV20-1,TRBJ2-1,many
TGTGCCAGCAGCCCCTCCAGGGATGAAGCTTTCTTT,CASSPSRDEAFF,.,TRBV7-9,TRBJ1-1,.
TGTGCCAGCTCACCACTCGTGGCAGAGACCCAGTACTTC,CASSPLVAETQYF,.,TRBV18,TRBJ2-5,many
TGTGCCATCAGTGCTTTGCGGGAGGTTGACGAGCAGTACTTC,CAISALREVDEQYF,TRBD2,TRBV10-3,TRBJ2-7,few
TGTGCCAGCAGCCCCGCGGGAGACAATGAGCAGTTCTTC,CASSPAGDNEQFF,TRBD2,TRBV7-3,TRBJ2-1,many